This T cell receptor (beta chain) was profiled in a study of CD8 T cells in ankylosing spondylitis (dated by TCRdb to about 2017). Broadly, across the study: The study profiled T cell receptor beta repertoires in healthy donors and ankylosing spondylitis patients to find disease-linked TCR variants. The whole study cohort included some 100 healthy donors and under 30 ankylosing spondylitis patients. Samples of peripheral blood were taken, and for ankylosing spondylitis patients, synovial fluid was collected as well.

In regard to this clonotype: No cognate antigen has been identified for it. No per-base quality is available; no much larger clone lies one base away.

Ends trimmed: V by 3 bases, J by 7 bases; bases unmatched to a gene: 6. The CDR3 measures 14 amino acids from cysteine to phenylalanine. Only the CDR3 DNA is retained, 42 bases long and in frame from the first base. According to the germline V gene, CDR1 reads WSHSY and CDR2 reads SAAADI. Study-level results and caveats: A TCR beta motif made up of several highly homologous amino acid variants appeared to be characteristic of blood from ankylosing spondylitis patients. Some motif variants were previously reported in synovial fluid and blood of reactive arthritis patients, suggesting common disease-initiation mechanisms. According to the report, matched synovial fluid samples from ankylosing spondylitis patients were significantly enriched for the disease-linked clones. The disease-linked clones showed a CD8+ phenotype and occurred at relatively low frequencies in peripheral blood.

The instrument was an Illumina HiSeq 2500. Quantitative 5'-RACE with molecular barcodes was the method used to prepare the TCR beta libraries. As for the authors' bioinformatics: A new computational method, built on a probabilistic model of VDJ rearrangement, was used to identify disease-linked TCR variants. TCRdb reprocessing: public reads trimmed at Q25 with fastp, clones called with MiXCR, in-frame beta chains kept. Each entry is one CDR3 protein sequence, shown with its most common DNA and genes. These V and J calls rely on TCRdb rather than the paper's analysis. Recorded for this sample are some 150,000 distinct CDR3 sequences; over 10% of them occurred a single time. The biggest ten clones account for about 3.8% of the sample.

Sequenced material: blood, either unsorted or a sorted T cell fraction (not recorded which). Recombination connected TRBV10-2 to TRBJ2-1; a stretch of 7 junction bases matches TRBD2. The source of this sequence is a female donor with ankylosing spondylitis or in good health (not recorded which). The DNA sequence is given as TGCGCCAGCAGTGACGGCGGAGCGGGGAATGAGCAGTTCTTC. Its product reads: CASSDGGAGNEQFF.